The source of this T cell receptor beta chain is a study of human T cells and chemical hapten exposure. Study as a whole: Patch tests put 0.01% DPC on the upper back, and the results were checked at 6 days.

As handled by the study authors: Sample-level TCR yields exhibited a median of approximately 96,000, with a range of 23,224 to 690,600. One entry per CDR3 protein results from TCRdb running MiXCR on the RACE reads. TCRdb, rather than the study authors, made the V and J calls. In the table there are about 380,000 distinct CDR3 sequences, nearly 5% of which are singletons. The time point was: patch test 1, 2 weeks after DPC sensitization. Treatment in this sample: therapeutic diphenylcyclopropenone sensitization with weekly scalp DPC. This clonotype was detected ten times or more. Germline V gives CDR1 MNHNY, CDR2 SVGAGI (reference sequence). The CDR3 has 15 amino acids. Trimming cost V 2 bases and J 5 bases, with 14 bases left between them.

This chain joins TRBV6-6 and TRBJ2-3; perhaps TRBD2 as D (6 bases). The material sequenced was whole blood, taken in connection with sensitization to the hapten diphenylcyclopropenone (DPC). This receptor was obtained from a woman aged 50 to 60 with alopecia areata. Some clones in this sample may be carry-over from other donors' samples. The CDR3 sequence: CASSYPPTAGDTQYF. The CDR3 nucleotides are TGTGCCAGCAGTTACCCCCCCACAGCGGGAGATACGCAGTATTTT.